This T cell receptor beta chain was captured by sequencing in a study of long-term antiretroviral therapy in people with HIV. Runs used v3.0 of the immunoSEQ assay and were done at survey level. The data were produced by immunoSEQ multiplex PCR, yet TCRdb's version contains in-frame clones alone and is incomplete. Counted here are roughly 9,800 clones, about 81% occurring once; the ten biggest clones make up approximately 17%. Germline loops: CDR1 LNHDA, CDR2 SQIVND (reference sequence). The V gene lost 10 bases and the J gene lost 2 bases, with 21 bases spanning the gap. The CDR3 is 16 residues long. Before DNA extraction, 1-10 million cryopreserved PBMC were held in the samples.

V usage is TRBV19 and J usage is TRBJ2-1; D is unclear. The TCR comes from a man in his forties or fifties with HIV. This sample comprised unsorted PBMCs, obtained 0.7 years after starting antiretroviral therapy. This CDR3 reads CATTPNLRNAYNEQFF. Written as DNA, the CDR3 is TGTGCCACTACCCCCAACCTACGAAACGCCTACAATGAGCAGTTCTTC.